Below, 5 T cell receptor beta chains from the same sample are listed, as sequenced in a study of cytomegalovirus exposure and HLA in healthy donors. PCR involved 60 Vbeta and 13 Jbeta primers. Only in-frame clones appear in the TCRdb table, and some are missing; sequencing was by immunoSEQ multiplex PCR. The repertoire holds around 150,000 clones, with around two thirds as singletons. Sample: PBMCs. The receptor set was obtained from a man between 25 and 39 years old in good health and CMV-seropositive.

This chain uses TRBV7-8 with TRBJ2-2, with D perhaps TRBD2 (5 bases). V gave up 5 bases and J gave up 7 bases, with 11 bases separating them. The CDR3 is 13 amino acids. Per germline, CDR1 SGHVS and CDR2 FQNEAQ. CDR3 nucleotide sequence: TGTGCCAGCAGCCGGACCCGGGGCGGGGAGCTGTTTTTT. Translation: CASSRTRGGELFF.

The chain couples TRBV5-6 to TRBJ2-5; D unresolved. V lost 4 bases and J 5 bases, leaving 18 bases between the germline ends. The CDR3 has 15 residues. CDR1 SGHDT and CDR2 YYEEEE come from the germline V gene. The CDR3 DNA follows: TGTGCCAGCAGCCCGACTGTGTCTGGGTTGGAGACCCAGTACTTC. It encodes CASSPTVSGLETQYF.

The V and J genes are TRBV2 and TRBJ1-4; 10 bases map to TRBD1. The junction had 6 bases not matched to a gene; V was cut back by 6 bases and J by 8 bases. This CDR3 is 14 amino acids long. The germline CDR1 and CDR2 sequences are SNHLY and FYNNEI. CDR3 region: CASRERTGGEKLFF. CDR3 sequence (DNA): TGTGCCAGCAGGGAAAGGACAGGGGGGGAAAAACTGTTTTTT.

The chain carries TRBV2 and TRBJ1-5, with TRBD1 matching 7 bases. Unmatched junction bases numbered 6, after V lost 4 bases and J lost 6 bases. CDR3 size: 14 residues. In germline, CDR1 is SNHLY, CDR2 FYNNEI. CDR3: CASSGPDRLQPQHF. CDR3 sequence (DNA): TGTGCCAGCAGTGGGCCGGACAGGCTTCAGCCCCAGCATTTT.

This sequence joins TRBV28 and TRBJ2-5; 9 nucleotides match TRBD2. TRBJ2-7 matches the DNA end more closely, so the J call is doubtful. The germline CDR1 and CDR2 sequences are MDHEN and SYDVKM. The CDR3 sequence is 16 residues long. The chain's CDR3 is CASSPLFSGRWNEQYF. In DNA, the CDR3 is TGTGCCAGCAGTCCACTCTTTAGCGGGAGATGGAACGAGCAGTACTTC.